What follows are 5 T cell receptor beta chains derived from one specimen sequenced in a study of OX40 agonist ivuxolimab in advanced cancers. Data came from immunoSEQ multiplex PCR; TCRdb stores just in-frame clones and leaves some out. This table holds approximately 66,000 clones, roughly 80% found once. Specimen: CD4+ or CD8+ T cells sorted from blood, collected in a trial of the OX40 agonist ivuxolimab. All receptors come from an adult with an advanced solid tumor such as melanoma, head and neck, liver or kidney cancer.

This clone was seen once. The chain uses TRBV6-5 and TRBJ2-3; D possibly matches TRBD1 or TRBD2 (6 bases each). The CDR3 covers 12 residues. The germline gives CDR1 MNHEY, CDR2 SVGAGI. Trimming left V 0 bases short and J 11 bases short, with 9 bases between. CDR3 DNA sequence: TGTGCCAGCAGTTACTCAGGGGGGTGGCAGTATTTT. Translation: CASSYSGGWQYF.

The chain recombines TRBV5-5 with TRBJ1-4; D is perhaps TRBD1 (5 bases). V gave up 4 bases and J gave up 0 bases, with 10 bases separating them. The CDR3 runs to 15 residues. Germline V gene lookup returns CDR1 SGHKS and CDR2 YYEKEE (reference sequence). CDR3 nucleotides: TGTGCCAGCAGCCTAAGACAGTCAACTAATGAAAAACTGTTTTTT. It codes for CASSLRQSTNEKLFF. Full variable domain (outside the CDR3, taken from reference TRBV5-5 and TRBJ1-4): DAGVTQSPTHLIKTRGQQVTLRCSPISGHKSVSWYQQVLGQGPQFIFQYYEKEERGRGNFPDRFSARQFPNYSSELNVNALLLGDSALYLCASSLRQSTNEKLFFGSGTQLSVL.

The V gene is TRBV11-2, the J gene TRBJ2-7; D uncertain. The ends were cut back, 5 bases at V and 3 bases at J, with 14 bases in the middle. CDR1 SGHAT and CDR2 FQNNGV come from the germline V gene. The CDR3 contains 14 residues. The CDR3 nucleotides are TGTGCCAGCAGCCTACAGCGCCTCAACTACGAGCAGTACTTC. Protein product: CASSLQRLNYEQYF.

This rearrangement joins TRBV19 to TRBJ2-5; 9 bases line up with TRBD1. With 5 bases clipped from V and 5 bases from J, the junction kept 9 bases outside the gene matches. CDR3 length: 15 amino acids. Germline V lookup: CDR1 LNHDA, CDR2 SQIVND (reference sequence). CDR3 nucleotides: TGTGCCAGTAGTCCCCGTACAGGGGGCTATGAGACCCAGTACTTC. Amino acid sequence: CASSPRTGGYETQYF.

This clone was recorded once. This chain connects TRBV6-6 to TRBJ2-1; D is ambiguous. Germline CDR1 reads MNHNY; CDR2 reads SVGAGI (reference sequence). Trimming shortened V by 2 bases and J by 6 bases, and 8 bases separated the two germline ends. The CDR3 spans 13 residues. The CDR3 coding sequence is TGTGCCAGCAGTTACGAGCACGCCAATGAGCAGTTCTTC. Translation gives CASSYEHANEQFF.